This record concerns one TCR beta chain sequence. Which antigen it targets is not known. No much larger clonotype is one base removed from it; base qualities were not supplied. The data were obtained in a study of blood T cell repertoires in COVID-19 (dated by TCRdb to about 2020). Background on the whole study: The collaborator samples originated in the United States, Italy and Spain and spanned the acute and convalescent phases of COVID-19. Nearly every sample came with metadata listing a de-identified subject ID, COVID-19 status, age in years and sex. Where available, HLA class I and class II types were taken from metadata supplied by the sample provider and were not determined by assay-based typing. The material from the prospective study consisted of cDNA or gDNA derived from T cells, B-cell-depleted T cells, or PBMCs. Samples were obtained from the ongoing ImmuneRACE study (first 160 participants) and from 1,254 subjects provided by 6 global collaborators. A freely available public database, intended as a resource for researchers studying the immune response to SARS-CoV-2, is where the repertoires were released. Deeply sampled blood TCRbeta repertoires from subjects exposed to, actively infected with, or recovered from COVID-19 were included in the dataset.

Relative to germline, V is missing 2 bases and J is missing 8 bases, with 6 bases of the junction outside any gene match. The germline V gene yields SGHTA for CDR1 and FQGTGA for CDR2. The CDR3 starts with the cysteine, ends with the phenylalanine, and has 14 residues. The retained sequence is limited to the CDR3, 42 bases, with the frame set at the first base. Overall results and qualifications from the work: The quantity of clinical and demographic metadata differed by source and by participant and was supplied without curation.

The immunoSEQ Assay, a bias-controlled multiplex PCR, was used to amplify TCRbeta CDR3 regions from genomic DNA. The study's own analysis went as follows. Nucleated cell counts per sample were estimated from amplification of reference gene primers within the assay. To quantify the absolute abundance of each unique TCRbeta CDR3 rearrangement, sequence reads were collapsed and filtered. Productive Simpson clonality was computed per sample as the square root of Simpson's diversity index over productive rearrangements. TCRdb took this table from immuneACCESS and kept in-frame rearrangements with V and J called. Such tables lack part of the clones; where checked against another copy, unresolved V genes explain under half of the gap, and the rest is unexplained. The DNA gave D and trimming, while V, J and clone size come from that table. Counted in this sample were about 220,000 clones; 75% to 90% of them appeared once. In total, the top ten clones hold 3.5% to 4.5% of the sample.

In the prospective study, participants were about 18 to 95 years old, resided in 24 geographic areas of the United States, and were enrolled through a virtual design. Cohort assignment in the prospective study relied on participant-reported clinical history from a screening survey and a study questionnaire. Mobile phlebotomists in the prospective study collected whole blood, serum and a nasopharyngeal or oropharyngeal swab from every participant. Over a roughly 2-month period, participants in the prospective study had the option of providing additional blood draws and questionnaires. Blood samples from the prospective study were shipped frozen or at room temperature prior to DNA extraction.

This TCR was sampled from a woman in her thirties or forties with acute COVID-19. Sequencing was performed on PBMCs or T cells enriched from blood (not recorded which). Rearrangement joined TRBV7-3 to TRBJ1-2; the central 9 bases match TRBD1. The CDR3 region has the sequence CASSLGDRVSGYTF. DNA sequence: TGTGCCAGCAGCTTAGGGGACAGGGTGAGCGGCTACACCTTC. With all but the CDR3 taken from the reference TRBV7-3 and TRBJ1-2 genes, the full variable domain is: GAGVSQTPSNKVTEKGKYVELRCDPISGHTALYWYRQSLGQGPEFLIYFQGTGAADDSGLPNDRFFAVRPEGSVSTLKIQRTERGDSAVYLCASSLGDRVSGYTFGSGTRLTVV.